A selection of T cell receptor beta chains follows, all from one sample in a study of blood T cell repertoires in COVID-19. The repertoire was sequenced with immunoSEQ multiplex PCR; TCRdb's copy has only in-frame clones and lacks some. This table holds around 200,000 clones, around 87% found once. Material: peripheral blood. These receptors were obtained from a middle-aged man with active or convalescent COVID-19. CDR3s include the opening cysteine and the closing phenylalanine or tryptophan. A D gene is named only where the DNA matches it firmly. Not all rows give a size; the values are once, few, many and, for expanded clones, a class.

J | D | size | V | DNA | CDR3
TRBJ1-2 | TRBD1 | . | TRBV19 | TGTGCCAGTAGTTCGCAGACAGGGCGGTATGGCTACACCTTC | CASSSQTGRYGYTF
TRBJ2-5 | . | . | TRBV5-4 | TGTGCCAGCAGCTTGGCCGCAAGGGACAACCAAGAGACCCAGTACTTC | CASSLAARDNQETQYF
TRBJ1-5 | TRBD1 | . | TRBV3-1/TRBV3-2 | TGTGCCAGCAGCCCCGGAGGACAGGGGCGATCGGCCCAGCATTTT | CASSPGGQGRSAQHF
TRBJ1-1 | . | . | TRBV30 | TGTGCCTGGAGCATCATCCGGGTCTCCATGAACACTGAAGCTTTCTTT | CAWSIIRVSMNTEAFF
TRBJ2-5 | TRBD1 | . | TRBV6-5 | TGTGCCGTGTGGGACAGGGAGAAAGAGACCCAGTACTTC | CAVWDREKETQYF
TRBJ1-2 | . | . | TRBV5-6 | TGTGCCAGCAGCTTTGTTGGTGGGCCCGGCTACACCTTC | CASSFVGGPGYTF
TRBJ1-5 | . | . | TRBV6-5 | TGTGCCAGCCGGGATAGCAATCAGCCCCAGCATTTT | CASRDSNQPQHF
TRBJ2-2 | TRBD2 | . | TRBV10-3 | TGTGCCATCAGGACCGGGACTAGCGGGTTTGACGGGGAGCTGTTTTTT | CAIRTGTSGFDGELFF
TRBJ1-1 | . | . | TRBV15 | TGTGCCACCAGCAGAGAACTGGTAATGAACACTGAAGCTTTCTTT | CATSRELVMNTEAFF
TRBJ2-3 | . | . | TRBV6-5 | TGTGCCAGCCAAGCGTCTGGCACAGATACGCAGTATTTT | CASQASGTDTQYF
TRBJ1-3 | . | . | TRBV27 | TGTGCCAGCAGTTCACCACCTGGACTTCCCTCTGGAAACACCATATATTTT | CASSSPPGLPSGNTIYF
TRBJ1-1 | . | . | TRBV5-1 | TGCGCCAGCAGCTTGGTAAGGGGAGGGTACGCTGAAGCTTTCTTT | CASSLVRGGYAEAFF
TRBJ1-5 | TRBD1 | . | TRBV28 | TGTGCCAGCAGTGACAGGGAGTCCCAGCATTTT | CASSDRESQHF
TRBJ2-2 | TRBD1 | . | TRBV3-1/TRBV3-2 | TGTGCCAGCAGCCCCACAGGGACAGGGGCCACCGGGGAGCTGTTTTTT | CASSPTGTGATGELFF
TRBJ1-1 | . | . | TRBV9 | TGTGCCAGCAGCGTAGGCCAGGACACTGAAGCTTTCTTT | CASSVGQDTEAFF
TRBJ1-3 | TRBD1 | . | TRBV4-2 | TGTGCCAGCAGCCAAACTGACAGGGGGTTTGAAAACACCATATATTTT | CASSQTDRGFENTIYF
TRBJ2-1 | TRBD2 | . | TRBV7-9 | TGTGCCAGCAGCTTAGTTGCGGGGGGCGGGGAGCAGTTCTTC | CASSLVAGGGEQFF
TRBJ2-2 | . | . | TRBV5-1 | TGCGCCAGCAGCTCGGGGACATCGAACACCGGGGAGCTGTTTTTT | CASSSGTSNTGELFF
TRBJ2-7 | TRBD1 | . | TRBV19 | TGTGCCAGTAGTTCCAGACAGGGGGCCTACGAGCAGTACTTC | CASSSRQGAYEQYF
TRBJ2-1 | . | . | TRBV10-2 | TGCGCCAGCAGTGAGTTCGGGGGGCGAAACAATGAGCAGTTCTTC | CASSEFGGRNNEQFF
TRBJ1-1 | . | . | TRBV4-2 | TGTGCCAGCAGACAGGGTGAGGCTCTCACTGAAGCTTTCTTT | CASRQGEALTEAFF
TRBJ2-7 | TRBD1 | . | TRBV19 | TGTGCCAGTAGTGACCCGGGACAGTTCACCTACGAGCAGTACTTC | CASSDPGQFTYEQYF
TRBJ2-7 | . | . | TRBV29-1 | TGCAGCGTTCCCCGAGGAAGTTACGAGCAGTACTTC | CSVPRGSYEQYF
TRBJ1-5 | TRBD1 | once | TRBV28 | TGTGCCAGCAGTTCCGACAGGGGACCACTTAGCAATCAGCCCCAGCATTTT | CASSSDRGPLSNQPQHF
TRBJ2-7 | TRBD1 | . | TRBV5-1 | TGCGCCAGCAGCCCCCGGGACAGGGGTGGCGAGCAGTACTTC | CASSPRDRGGEQYF
TRBJ1-6 | . | . | TRBV28 | TGTGCCAGCAGTTCCCCGGGGGTGAGTAATTCACCCCTCCACTTT | CASSSPGVSNSPLHF
TRBJ2-3 | . | . | TRBV21-1 | TGTGCCAGCAGCAGCTTGACAGGGGGAGGTCACACAGATACGCAGTATTTT | CASSSLTGGGHTDTQYF
TRBJ2-2 | TRBD1 | . | TRBV6-6 | TGTGCCAGCAGTGAGACAGGGGCCGGGGAGCTGTTTTTT | CASSETGAGELFF
TRBJ2-3 | TRBD2 | . | TRBV7-9 | TGTGCCAGCAGCTTAGAAGTAGCGGGGGGCTCCGATACGCAGTATTTT | CASSLEVAGGSDTQYF
TRBJ2-7 | . | . | TRBV2 | TGTGCCAGCAGTAGCAGGTGGTACGAGCAGTACTTC | CASSSRWYEQYF
TRBJ1-4 | TRBD1 | . | TRBV7-9 | TGTGCCAGCAGCTTAAATACAGGGGGGGAAAAACTGTTTTTT | CASSLNTGGEKLFF
TRBJ1-4 | . | . | TRBV12-2 | TGTGCAAGTCGGCAGCCGGGACAGGGACGAGGGGAAAAACTGTTTTTT | CASRQPGQGRGEKLFF
TRBJ1-2 | TRBD1 | . | TRBV7-3 | TGTGCCAGCAGCTTATCGGGGACAGATGCCGGCTACACCTTC | CASSLSGTDAGYTF
TRBJ2-7 | . | . | TRBV5-3 | TGTGCCAGAAGCCTGACGGGACTTGAGAACGAGCAGTACTTC | CARSLTGLENEQYF
TRBJ1-2 | . | . | TRBV4-2 | TGTGCCAGCAGCCAAGGGGAGAACTATGGCTACACCTTC | CASSQGENYGYTF
TRBJ1-6 | . | . | TRBV10-2 | TGCGCCAGCAGTGAAGGAGCTTCACCCCTCCACTTT | CASSEGASPLHF
TRBJ2-7 | . | . | TRBV5-8 | TGTGCCAGCAGCTTTGAGGCGTTTAGCTCCTACGAGCAGTACTTC | CASSFEAFSSYEQYF
TRBJ2-2 | . | . | TRBV11-2 | TGTGCCAGCAGGAGGGAGAGGGCGAACACCGGGGAGCTGTTTTTT | CASRRERANTGELFF
TRBJ2-2 | . | . | TRBV7-8 | TGTGCCAGCAGCAGACAATTTGGAGGCCGCGGCACCGGGGAGCTGTTTTTT | CASSRQFGGRGTGELFF
TRBJ2-1 | TRBD2 | . | TRBV5-5 | TGTGCCAGCAGCTTGGTCGGGCGGGGGAACCAACATGAGCAGTTCTTC | CASSLVGRGNQHEQFF